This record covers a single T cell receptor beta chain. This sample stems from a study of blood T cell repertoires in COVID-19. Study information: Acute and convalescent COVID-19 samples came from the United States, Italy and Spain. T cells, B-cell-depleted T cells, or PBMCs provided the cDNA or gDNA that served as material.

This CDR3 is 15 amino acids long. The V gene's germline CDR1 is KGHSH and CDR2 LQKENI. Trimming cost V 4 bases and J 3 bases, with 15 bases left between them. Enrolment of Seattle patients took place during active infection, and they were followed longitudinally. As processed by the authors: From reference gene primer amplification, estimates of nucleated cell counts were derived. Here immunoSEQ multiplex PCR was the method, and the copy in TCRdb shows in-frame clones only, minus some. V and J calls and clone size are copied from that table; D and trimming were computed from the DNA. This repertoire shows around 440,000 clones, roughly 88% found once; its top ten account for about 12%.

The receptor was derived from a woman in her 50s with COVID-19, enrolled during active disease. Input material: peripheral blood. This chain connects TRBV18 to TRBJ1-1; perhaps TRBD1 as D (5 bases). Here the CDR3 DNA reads TGTGCCAGCTCACGAAGGGGCTGGGGGGACACTGAAGCTTTCTTT. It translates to CASSRRGWGDTEAFF.